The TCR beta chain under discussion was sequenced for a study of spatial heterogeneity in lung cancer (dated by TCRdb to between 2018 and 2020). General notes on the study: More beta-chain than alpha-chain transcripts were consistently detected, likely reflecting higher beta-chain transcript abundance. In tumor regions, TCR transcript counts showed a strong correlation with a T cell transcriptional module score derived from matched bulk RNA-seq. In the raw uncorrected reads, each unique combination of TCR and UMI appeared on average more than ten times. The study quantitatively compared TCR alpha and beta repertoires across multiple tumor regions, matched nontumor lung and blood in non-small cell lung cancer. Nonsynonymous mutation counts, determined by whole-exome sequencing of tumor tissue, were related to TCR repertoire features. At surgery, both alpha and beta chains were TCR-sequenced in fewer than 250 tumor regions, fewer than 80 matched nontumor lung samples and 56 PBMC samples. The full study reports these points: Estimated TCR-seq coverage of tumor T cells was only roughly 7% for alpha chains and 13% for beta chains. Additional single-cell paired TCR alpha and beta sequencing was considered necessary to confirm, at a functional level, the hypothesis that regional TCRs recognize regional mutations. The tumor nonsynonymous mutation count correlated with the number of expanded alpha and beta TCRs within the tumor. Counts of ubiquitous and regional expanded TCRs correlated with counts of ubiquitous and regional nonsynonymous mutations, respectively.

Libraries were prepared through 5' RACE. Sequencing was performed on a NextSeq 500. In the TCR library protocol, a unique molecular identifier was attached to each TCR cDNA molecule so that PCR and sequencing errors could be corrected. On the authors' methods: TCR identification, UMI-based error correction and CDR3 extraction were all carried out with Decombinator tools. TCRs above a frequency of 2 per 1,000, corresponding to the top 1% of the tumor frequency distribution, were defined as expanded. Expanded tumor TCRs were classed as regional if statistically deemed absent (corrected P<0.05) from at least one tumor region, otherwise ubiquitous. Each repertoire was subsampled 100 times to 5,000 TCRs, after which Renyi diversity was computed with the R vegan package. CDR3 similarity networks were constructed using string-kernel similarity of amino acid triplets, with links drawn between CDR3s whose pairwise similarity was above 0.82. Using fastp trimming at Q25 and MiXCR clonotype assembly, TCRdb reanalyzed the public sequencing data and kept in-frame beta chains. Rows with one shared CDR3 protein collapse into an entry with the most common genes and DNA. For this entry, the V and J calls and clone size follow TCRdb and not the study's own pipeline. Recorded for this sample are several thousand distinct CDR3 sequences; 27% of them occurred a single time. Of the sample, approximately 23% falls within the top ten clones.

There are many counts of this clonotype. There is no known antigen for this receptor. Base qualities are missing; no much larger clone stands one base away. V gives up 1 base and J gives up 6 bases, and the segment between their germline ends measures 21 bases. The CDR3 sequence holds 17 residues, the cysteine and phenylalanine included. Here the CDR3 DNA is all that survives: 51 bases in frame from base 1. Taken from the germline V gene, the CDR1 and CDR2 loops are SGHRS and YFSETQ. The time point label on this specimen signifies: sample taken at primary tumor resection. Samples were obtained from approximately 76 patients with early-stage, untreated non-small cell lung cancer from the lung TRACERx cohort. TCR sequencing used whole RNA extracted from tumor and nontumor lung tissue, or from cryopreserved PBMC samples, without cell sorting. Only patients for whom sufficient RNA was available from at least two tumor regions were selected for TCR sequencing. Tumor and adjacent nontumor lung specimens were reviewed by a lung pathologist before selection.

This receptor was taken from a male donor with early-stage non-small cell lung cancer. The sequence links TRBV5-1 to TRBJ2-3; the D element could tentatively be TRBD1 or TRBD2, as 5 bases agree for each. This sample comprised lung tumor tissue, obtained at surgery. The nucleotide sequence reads TGCGCCAGCAGCTTGATTTTTCCGGGACGTGGACTGGATACGCAGTATTTT. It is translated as CASSLIFPGRGLDTQYF.